Below, 18 T cell receptor beta chains from the same sample are listed, as sequenced in a study of T cells in Graves' hyperthyroidism and ophthalmopathy. TCR beta CDR3 sequences were amplified from RNA transcripts. Primed by the HTBI set, a first-round RT-PCR was run on the TCR CDR3. TCRdb recomputed calls from the multiplex PCR reads with MiXCR, one row per CDR3 protein. The top ten clones hold around 70% of a sample with about 130,000 distinct CDR3 sequences, roughly 23% of them seen once. The material sequenced was blood. The receptor set was obtained from a woman aged 50 to 60 with Graves' hyperthyroidism that later progressed to Graves' ophthalmopathy.

This clonotype has ten or more counts. This CDR3 is CAWSVGNYEQYF. For the CDR3, the DNA is TGTGCCTGGAGTGTGGGAAACTACGAGCAGTACTTC. The chain combines TRBV30 with TRBJ2-7; D unresolved. Germline CDR1 is GTSNPN and CDR2 is SVGIG (reference sequence). This CDR3 spans 12 amino acids. V lost 0 bases and J 3 bases, leaving 6 bases between the germline ends.

J is TRBJ2-1 and V is TRBV2; 9 bases map to TRBD2. Looked up from germline, CDR1 is SNHLY and CDR2 is FYNNEI. Trimming at V came to 5 bases and at J to 6 bases, leaving 8 bases not matched to a gene. The CDR3 length is 15 residues. The CDR3 DNA is TGTGCCAGCAGTTCCAAAGCGGGAGGTACCAATGAGCAGTTCTTC. It is translated as CASSSKAGGTNEQFF. Supplemented by reference TRBV2 and TRBJ2-1, the full variable domain reads EPEVTQTPSHQVTQMGQEVILRCVPISNHLYFYWYRQILGQKVEFLVSFYNNEISEKSEIFDDQFSVERPDGSNFTLKIRSTKLEDSAMYFCASSSKAGGTNEQFFGPGTRLTVL.

The table lists this clonotype with many counts. The chain employs TRBV6-1 and TRBJ1-1, with TRBD1 identical over 7 bases. With V trimmed by 2 bases and J by 0 bases, 3 bases remained unmatched. This CDR3 is built from 15 residues. Germline V gives CDR1 MNHNS, CDR2 SASEGT. The chain's CDR3 is CASSERQGMNTEAFF. The CDR3 DNA reads TGTGCCAGCAGTGAAAGACAGGGTATGAACACTGAAGCTTTCTTT.

This clonotype was counted at least ten times. V and J are TRBV7-8 and TRBJ2-7; 10 positions agree with TRBD1. V gave up 5 bases and J gave up 6 bases; unmatched junction bases: 4. The CDR3 is 13 amino acids. Germline CDR1 SGHVS, CDR2 FQNEAQ. The CDR3 loop reads CASSEDRGGEQYF. The DNA for the CDR3 is TGTGCCAGCAGCGAGGACAGGGGGGGCGAGCAGTACTTC.

There are a few counts of this clonotype. This chain connects TRBV28 to TRBJ1-3, with 7 nucleotides matching TRBD1. Germline assignment: CDR1 MDHEN and CDR2 SYDVKM. The CDR3 has 15 amino acids. V lost 5 bases to trimming and J lost 4 bases; unmatched junction nucleotides: 8. The CDR3 loop reads CASSTSTGFGNTIYF. The CDR3 bases are TGTGCCAGCAGTACATCGACAGGGTTCGGAAACACCATATATTTT.

The chain combines TRBV4-1 with TRBJ1-1, with no clear D. Trimming pared 6 bases from V and 11 bases from J, leaving 22 bases between. The CDR3 runs 14 residues. Germline V gene sequence: CDR1 MGHRA, CDR2 YSYEKL. For the CDR3, the DNA is TGCGCCAGCAGTTCCACCCGAATAACAAGTAAGGCTTTCTTT. Amino acids: CASSSTRITSKAFF.

This rearrangement joins TRBV6-2 or TRBV6-3 to TRBJ2-7, with 8 bases that match TRBD1. J lost 7 bases, V lost 5 bases, and 10 bases had no gene match. The germline gives CDR1 MNHEY, CDR2 SVGEGT. CDR3 length: 14 amino acids. The CDR3 DNA reads TGTGCCAGCAGTGGGCAGGGGGCATCGGGAGAGCAGTACTTC. Translated: CASSGQGASGEQYF.

The chain couples TRBV5-6 to TRBJ2-5; D is undetermined. This CDR3 region has 15 residues. Germline CDR1 SGHDT, CDR2 YYEEEE. V was cut by 2 bases and J by 3 bases, with 14 bases left in between. The CDR3 coding sequence is TGTGCCAGCAGCTTCTGGAGAACGTATGAAGAGACCCAGTACTTC. Protein sequence: CASSFWRTYEETQYF.

This clonotype was seen at least ten times. This rearrangement joins TRBV12-3 or TRBV12-4 to TRBJ2-1; D is perhaps TRBD1 (5 bases). Trimming shortened V by 5 bases and J by 1 base, and 12 bases separated the two germline ends. There are 15 residues in the CDR3. CDR3 region: CASSPQGASYNEQFF. The CDR3 DNA follows: TGTGCCAGCAGTCCCCAGGGTGCTTCCTACAATGAGCAGTTCTTC.

The rearrangement joins TRBV3-1 to TRBJ2-7; 13 bases are a match to TRBD2. This CDR3 spans 15 amino acids. Per germline, CDR1 LGHDT and CDR2 YNNKEL (reference sequence). V lost 1 base, J lost 7 bases, and 4 bases stayed unmatched. The CDR3 loop is CASSQGTSGRIEQYF. The CDR3 DNA follows: TGTGCCAGCAGCCAAGGGACTAGCGGGAGAATTGAGCAGTACTTC.

This clonotype was detected ten times or more. The CDR3 DNA follows: TGCAGGGCAACAGGGGGCGGGTACAATGAGCAGTTCTTC. Amino acids: CRATGGGYNEQFF. The gene calls are TRBV20-1 and TRBJ2-1, with 9 nucleotides matching TRBD1. In germline, CDR1 is DFQATT, CDR2 SNEGSKA (reference sequence). This CDR3 has 13 amino acids.

This clonotype occurred many times. The genes are TRBV5-1 and TRBJ2-7; the D is unclear. CDR1 is SGHRS and CDR2 is YFSETQ in the germline V gene. The CDR3 length is 15 residues. V shed 4 bases and J shed 0 bases, with 14 bases lying between them. CDR3 bases: TGCGCCAGCAGCCCCTGGACGGCGAGCTCCTACGAGCAGTACTTC. Translation gives CASSPWTASSYEQYF.

The CDR3 DNA sequence: TGCAGCGTTGAAGGGGCCGCAGATACGCAGTATTTT. Residues: CSVEGAADTQYF. The chain recombines TRBV29-1 with TRBJ2-3; D is uncertain. This CDR3 spans 12 amino acids. The germline V and J ends were trimmed by 1 base and 4 bases, with 6 bases remaining between them. CDR1 is SQVTM and CDR2 is ANQGSEA in the germline V gene.

This sequence joins TRBV27 and TRBJ2-1; D remains unclear. Germline CDR1 reads MNHEY; CDR2 reads SMNVEV (reference sequence). The germline V and J ends were trimmed by 7 bases and 10 bases, with 17 bases remaining between them. The CDR3 loop spans 13 amino acids. CDR3 residues: CASTPLNRWEQFF. Here the CDR3 DNA reads TGTGCCAGCACACCCCTCAATCGTTGGGAGCAGTTCTTC.

The sample holds many counts of this clonotype. This CDR3 is CARRTAGATNQPQHF. In nucleotides, the CDR3 is TGTGCCAGACGGACGGCCGGGGCGACCAATCAGCCCCAGCATTTT. V and J are TRBV6-1 and TRBJ1-5, with D maybe TRBD1 (5 bases). The V end was cut by 9 bases, the J end by 3 bases, with 18 bases between. The V gene's germline CDR1 is MNHNS and CDR2 SASEGT. This CDR3 is built from 15 residues.

This clonotype was detected many times. In DNA form, the CDR3 reads TGTGCCAGCAGCCCTGTCAAGGGGAGGACGCAGTATTTT. Protein: CASSPVKGRTQYF. The chain links TRBV6-1 to TRBJ2-3; D might be TRBD2 (6 bases). V was cut by 6 bases and J by 9 bases, with 16 bases left in between. Germline V gene lookup returns CDR1 MNHNS and CDR2 SASEGT. CDR3 length equals 13 residues.

A few counts support this clonotype. The chain carries TRBV9 and TRBJ1-6; D not resolved. The CDR3 totals 16 residues. Germline CDR1 and CDR2: SGDLS and YYNGEE. V shed 0 bases and J shed 5 bases, with 12 bases lying between them. The CDR3 is CASSVDPTVNNSPLHF. CDR3 in DNA: TGTGCCAGCAGCGTAGACCCCACAGTCAATAATTCACCCCTCCACTTT.

This clonotype was found a few times. V gene TRBV14 combines with J gene TRBJ2-7; weak D call: TRBD2 (6 bases). This CDR3 is 14 amino acids long. V lost 4 bases and J lost 7, with 17 bases in between. The V gene's germline CDR1 is SGHDN and CDR2 FVKESK. The CDR3 spells CASSPWGGLGEQYF. The CDR3 DNA follows: TGTGCCAGCAGCCCCTGGGGAGGTCTGGGGGAGCAGTACTTC.